These T cell receptor beta chains were read from a single sample in a study of cytomegalovirus exposure and HLA in healthy donors. Clones were sequenced by immunoSEQ multiplex PCR, and TCRdb holds only the in-frame ones, with some missing. Here the sample spans about 190,000 clones, 75% to 85% being singletons. What was sequenced was PBMCs. Receptors were obtained from a boy aged 10-17 years in good health and CMV-seronegative. The CDR3 runs from the conserved cysteine through the conserved F or W. The D gene is left open where the match is weak. The size entry is marked missing in some rows and otherwise reads once, few, many or a size class.

TRBJ2-3	TRBD2	NA	TRBV9	CASSEAGSSTDTQYF
TRBJ1-5	NA	NA	TRBV6-6	CASSYGLQAGNQPQHF
TRBJ1-2	NA	NA	TRBV23-1	CASRGPHYGYTF
TRBJ1-5	NA	NA	TRBV5-5	CASSSTGGRQPQHF
TRBJ1-1	NA	NA	TRBV10-3	CAISTLGRENTEAFF
TRBJ1-3	NA	NA	TRBV7-2	CASSLASGRSGNTIYF
TRBJ2-1	TRBD2	NA	TRBV12-5	CASGPGTSGAGNEQFF
TRBJ1-4	NA	NA	TRBV2	CASSVNGQTNEKLFF
TRBJ1-2	TRBD1	NA	TRBV6-6	CASSLGDRAAGYTF
TRBJ2-1	NA	NA	TRBV7-9	CASSPVGSHAEQFF
TRBJ2-1	NA	NA	TRBV6-1	CASSEGEAGGGEQFF
TRBJ1-2	TRBD1	once	TRBV19	CATEQGLGYGYTF
TRBJ1-5	TRBD1	NA	TRBV29-1	CSASTGVGQPQHF
TRBJ2-3	NA	NA	TRBV18	CASSSTGADTQYF
TRBJ1-1	NA	NA	TRBV7-9	CASSLTGPNTEAFF